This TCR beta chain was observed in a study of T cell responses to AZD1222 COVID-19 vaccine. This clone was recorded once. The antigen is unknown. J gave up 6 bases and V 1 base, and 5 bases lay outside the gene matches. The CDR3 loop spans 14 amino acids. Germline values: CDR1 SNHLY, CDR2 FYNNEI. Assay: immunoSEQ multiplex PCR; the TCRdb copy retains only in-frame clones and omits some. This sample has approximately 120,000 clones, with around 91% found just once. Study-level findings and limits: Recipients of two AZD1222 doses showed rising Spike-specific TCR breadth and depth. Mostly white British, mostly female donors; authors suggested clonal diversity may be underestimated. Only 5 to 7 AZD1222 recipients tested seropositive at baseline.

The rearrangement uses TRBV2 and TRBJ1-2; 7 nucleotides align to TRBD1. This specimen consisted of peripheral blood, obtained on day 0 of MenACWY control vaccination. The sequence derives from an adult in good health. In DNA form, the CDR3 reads TGTGCCAGCAGTGAAGACAGGGGCGCCCATGGCTACACCTTC. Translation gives CASSEDRGAHGYTF.